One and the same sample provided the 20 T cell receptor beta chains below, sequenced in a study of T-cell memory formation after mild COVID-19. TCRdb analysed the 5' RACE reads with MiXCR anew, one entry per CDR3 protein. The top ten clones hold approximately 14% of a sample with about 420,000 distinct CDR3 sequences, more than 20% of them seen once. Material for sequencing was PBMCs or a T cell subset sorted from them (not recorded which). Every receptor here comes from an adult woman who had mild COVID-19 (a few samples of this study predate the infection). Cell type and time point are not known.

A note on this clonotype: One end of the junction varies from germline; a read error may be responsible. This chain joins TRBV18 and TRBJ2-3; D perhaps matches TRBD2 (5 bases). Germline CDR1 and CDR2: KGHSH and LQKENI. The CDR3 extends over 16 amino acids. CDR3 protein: CASSPLLEVSTDTQYF. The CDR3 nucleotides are TGTGCCAGCTCTCCACTCCTGGAGGTCAGCACAGATACGCAGTATTTT.

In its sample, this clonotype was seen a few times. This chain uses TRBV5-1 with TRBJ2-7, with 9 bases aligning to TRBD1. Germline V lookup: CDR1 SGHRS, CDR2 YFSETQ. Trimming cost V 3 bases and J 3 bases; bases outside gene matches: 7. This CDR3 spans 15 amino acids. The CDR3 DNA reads TGCGCCAGCAGCTGGTCCGGGACAGGGTACTACGAGCAGTACTTC. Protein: CASSWSGTGYYEQYF.

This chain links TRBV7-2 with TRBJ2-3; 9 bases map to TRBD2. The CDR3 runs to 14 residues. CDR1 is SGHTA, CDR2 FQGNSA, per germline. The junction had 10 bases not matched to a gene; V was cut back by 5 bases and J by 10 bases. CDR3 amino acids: CASSPPPSGAAQYF. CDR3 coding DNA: TGTGCCAGCAGCCCCCCCCCTAGCGGGGCGGCGCAGTATTTT. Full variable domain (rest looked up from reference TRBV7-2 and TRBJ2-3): GAGVSQSPSNKVTEKGKDVELRCDPISGHTALYWYRQSLGQGLEFLIYFQGNSAPDKSGLPSDRFSAERTGGSVSTLTIQRTQQEDSAVYLCASSPPPSGAAQYFGPGTRLTVL.

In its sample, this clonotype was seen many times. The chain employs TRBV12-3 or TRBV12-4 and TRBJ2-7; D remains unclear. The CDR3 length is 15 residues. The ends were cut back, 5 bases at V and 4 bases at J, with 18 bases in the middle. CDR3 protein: CASSPKSVFRYEQYF. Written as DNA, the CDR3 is TGTGCCAGCAGTCCCAAATCAGTGTTCCGGTACGAGCAGTACTTC.

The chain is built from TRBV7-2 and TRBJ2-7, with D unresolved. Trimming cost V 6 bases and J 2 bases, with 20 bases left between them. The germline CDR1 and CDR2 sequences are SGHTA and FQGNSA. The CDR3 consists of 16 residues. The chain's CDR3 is CASSGPGSQNPYEQYF. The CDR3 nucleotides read TGTGCCAGCAGTGGACCAGGCAGCCAGAACCCCTACGAGCAGTACTTC. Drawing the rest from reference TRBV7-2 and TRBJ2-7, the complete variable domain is GAGVSQSPSNKVTEKGKDVELRCDPISGHTALYWYRQSLGQGLEFLIYFQGNSAPDKSGLPSDRFSAERTGGSVSTLTIQRTQQEDSAVYLCASSGPGSQNPYEQYFGPGTRLTVT.

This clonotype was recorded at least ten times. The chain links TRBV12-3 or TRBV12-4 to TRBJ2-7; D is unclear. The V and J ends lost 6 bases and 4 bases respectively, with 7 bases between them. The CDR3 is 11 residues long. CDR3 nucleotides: TGTGCCAGCAGACAGACATACGAGCAGTACTTC. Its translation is CASRQTYEQYF.

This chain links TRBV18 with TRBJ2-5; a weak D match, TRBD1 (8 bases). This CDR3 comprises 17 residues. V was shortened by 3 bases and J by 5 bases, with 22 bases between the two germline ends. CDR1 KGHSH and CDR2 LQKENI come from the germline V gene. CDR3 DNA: TGTGCCAGCTCACCCCAACGAAGACTACAGGGGGGGGAGACCCAGTACTTC. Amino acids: CASSPQRRLQGGETQYF.

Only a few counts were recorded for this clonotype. For the CDR3, the DNA is TGTGCCATCAGTGAGTCGAAGGGACTAGAATACAATGAGCAGTTCTTC. This encodes CAISESKGLEYNEQFF. This chain links TRBV10-3 with TRBJ2-1; 8 bases fit TRBD2. The CDR3 contains 16 residues. Germline values: CDR1 ENHRY, CDR2 SYGVKD. Trimming cost V 0 bases and J 4 bases; bases outside gene matches: 5.

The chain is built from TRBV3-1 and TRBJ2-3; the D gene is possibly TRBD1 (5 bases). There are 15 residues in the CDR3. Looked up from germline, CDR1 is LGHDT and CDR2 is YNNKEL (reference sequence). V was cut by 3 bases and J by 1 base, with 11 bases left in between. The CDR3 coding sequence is TGTGCCAGCAGCCACCAGGGCTTTGGCACAGATACGCAGTATTTT. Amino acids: CASSHQGFGTDTQYF.

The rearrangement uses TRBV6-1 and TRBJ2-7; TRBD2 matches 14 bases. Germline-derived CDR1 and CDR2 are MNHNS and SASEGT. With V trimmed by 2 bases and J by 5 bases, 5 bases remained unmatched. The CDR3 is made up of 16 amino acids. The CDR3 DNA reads TGTGCCAGCAGTGAAAGGGGGACTAGCGGGAGACACGAGCAGTACTTC. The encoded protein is CASSERGTSGRHEQYF.

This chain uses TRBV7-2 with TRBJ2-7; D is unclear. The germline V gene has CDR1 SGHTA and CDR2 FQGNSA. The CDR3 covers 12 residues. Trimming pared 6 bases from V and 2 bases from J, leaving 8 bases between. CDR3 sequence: CASSTTAYEQYF. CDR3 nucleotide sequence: TGTGCCAGCAGTACCACAGCCTACGAGCAGTACTTC.

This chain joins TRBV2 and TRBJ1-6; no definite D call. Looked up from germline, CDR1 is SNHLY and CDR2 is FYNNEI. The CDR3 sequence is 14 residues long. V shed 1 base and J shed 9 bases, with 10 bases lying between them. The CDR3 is CASSEDGSGSPLHF. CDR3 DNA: TGTGCCAGCAGTGAAGACGGGTCAGGTTCACCCCTCCACTTT.

The CDR3 loop is CASAPWRNEKLFF. The CDR3, as DNA: TGTGCCAGCGCCCCGTGGCGAAATGAAAAACTGTTTTTT. The chain recombines TRBV18 with TRBJ1-4, with D hard to call. CDR3 size: 13 residues. Trimming took off 8 bases at V and 5 bases at J, with 12 bases between the two ends. Per germline, CDR1 KGHSH and CDR2 LQKENI.

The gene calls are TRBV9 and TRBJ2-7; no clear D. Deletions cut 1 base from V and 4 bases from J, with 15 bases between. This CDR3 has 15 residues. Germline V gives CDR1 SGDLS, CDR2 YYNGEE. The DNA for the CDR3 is TGTGCCAGCAGCGTATATTTCGGTCCCGGGTACGAGCAGTACTTC. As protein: CASSVYFGPGYEQYF.

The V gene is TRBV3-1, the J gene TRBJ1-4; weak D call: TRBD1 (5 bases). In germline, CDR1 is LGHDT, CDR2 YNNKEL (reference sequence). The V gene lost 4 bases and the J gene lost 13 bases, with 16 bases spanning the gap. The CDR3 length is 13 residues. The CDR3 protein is CASSPGQPQALFF. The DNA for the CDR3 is TGTGCCAGCAGCCCAGGACAACCGCAGGCACTGTTTTTT.

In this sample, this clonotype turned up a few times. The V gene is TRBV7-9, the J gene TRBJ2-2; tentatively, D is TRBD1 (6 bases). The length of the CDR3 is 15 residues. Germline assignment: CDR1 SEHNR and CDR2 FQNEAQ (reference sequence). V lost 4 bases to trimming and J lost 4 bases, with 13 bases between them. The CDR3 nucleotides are TGTGCCAGCAGCTCGACAGGACGGTTCACCGGGGAGCTGTTTTTT. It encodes CASSSTGRFTGELFF.

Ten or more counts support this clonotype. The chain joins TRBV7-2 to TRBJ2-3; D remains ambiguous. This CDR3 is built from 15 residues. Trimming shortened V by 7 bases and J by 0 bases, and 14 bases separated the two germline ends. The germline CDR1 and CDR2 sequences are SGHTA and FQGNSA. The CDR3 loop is CASIPLWPSTDTQYF. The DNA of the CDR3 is TGTGCCAGCATCCCCCTGTGGCCTAGCACAGATACGCAGTATTTT.

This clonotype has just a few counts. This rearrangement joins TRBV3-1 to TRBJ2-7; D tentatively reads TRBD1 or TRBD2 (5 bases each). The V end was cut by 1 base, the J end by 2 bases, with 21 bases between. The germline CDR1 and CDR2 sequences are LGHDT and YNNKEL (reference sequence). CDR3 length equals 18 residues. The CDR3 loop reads CASSQVIANGTGTYEQYF. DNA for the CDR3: TGTGCCAGCAGCCAAGTTATCGCGAACGGGACGGGGACCTACGAGCAGTACTTC.

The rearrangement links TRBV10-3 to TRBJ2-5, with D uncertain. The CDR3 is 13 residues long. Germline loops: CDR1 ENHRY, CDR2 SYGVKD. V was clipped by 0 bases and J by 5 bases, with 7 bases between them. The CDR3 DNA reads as TGTGCCATCAGTGAGTCTGATTCGGAGACCCAGTACTTC. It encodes CAISESDSETQYF.

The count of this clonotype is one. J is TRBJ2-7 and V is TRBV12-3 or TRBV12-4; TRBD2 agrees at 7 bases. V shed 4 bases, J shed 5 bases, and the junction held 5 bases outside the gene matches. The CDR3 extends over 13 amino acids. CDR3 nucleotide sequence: TGTGCCAGCAGTTCTGGGGGAGGGAACGAGCAGTACTTC. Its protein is CASSSGGGNEQYF.